Listed below are T cell receptor beta chains from one sample, sequenced in a study of regulatory T cells in long-lasting Graves disease. TCRdb ran MiXCR on the multiplex PCR reads and lists one entry per CDR3 protein. The sample carries about 470,000 distinct CDR3 sequences, under 20% recorded once. These sequences were also reported in another study, on T cells in Graves' hyperthyroidism and ophthalmopathy.

Sequenced material: peripheral blood mononuclear cells (PBMCs), taken at new diagnosis, from a patient treated with antithyroid drugs. These receptors all come from a man aged 40-50 years with Graves disease. Each CDR3 is given with its conserved first and last residue. A D gene is named only where the DNA matches it firmly. Part of the rows lack a size; the others show once, few, many or a class for expanded clones.

v_call	d_call	j_call	clone_size	cdr3_nt	cdr3_aa
TRBV20-1	.	TRBJ2-2	.	TGCAGTGCTGAGGGGTCCGGGGAGCTGTTTTTT	CSAEGSGELFF
TRBV6-1	TRBD2	TRBJ2-1	many	TGTGCCAGCAGCTCGACTAGCGGGAGGGCCAGCGAGCAGTTCTTC	CASSSTSGRASEQFF
TRBV5-5	.	TRBJ1-4	.	TGTGCCAGCAGCTGGCGGGACACCTCGCCGGATAATGAAAAACTGTTTTTT	CASSWRDTSPDNEKLFF
TRBV11-2	.	TRBJ2-7	many	TGTGCCAGCAGCCGTATTGCGGGCCGACCTCTCTACGAGCAGTACTTC	CASSRIAGRPLYEQYF
TRBV20-1	.	TRBJ2-1	many	TGCAGTGCTAGCTTACTATGGGGGTCCTACAATGAGCAGTTCTTC	CSASLLWGSYNEQFF
TRBV12-3/TRBV12-4	TRBD1	TRBJ2-1	many	TGTGCCAGCAGTATCACGGGACAGGGGTCGAAACGGCCATACAATGAGCAGTTCTTC	CASSITGQGSKRPYNEQFF
TRBV5-1	TRBD2	TRBJ2-5	few	TGCGCCAGCAGCCAAGGGACTAGCGGGAGGGTAGAGACCCAGTACTTC	CASSQGTSGRVETQYF
TRBV2	.	TRBJ2-3	many	TGTGCCAGCAGTGTGACAGAGGGTACAGATACGCAGTATTTT	CASSVTEGTDTQYF
TRBV6-6	TRBD1	TRBJ2-5	.	TGTGCCAGCAGTTACTCGACAGGGACAGAGACCCAGTACTTC	CASSYSTGTETQYF
TRBV18	.	TRBJ2-4	many	TGTGCCAGCTCACACACAAGAGCCAAAAACATTCAGTACTTC	CASSHTRAKNIQYF
TRBV27	.	TRBJ1-2	many	TGTGCCAGCAGTTTTAGTAAATCCAGCTATGGCTACACCTTC	CASSFSKSSYGYTF
TRBV6-2/TRBV6-3	TRBD2	TRBJ2-2	.	TGTGCCAGCAGTTACGCGGGAGTTACCGGGGAGCTGTTTTTT	CASSYAGVTGELFF
TRBV20-1	.	TRBJ1-2	many	TGCAGTGCTAGAGACAGGACCTATGGCTACACCTTC	CSARDRTYGYTF
TRBV19	.	TRBJ2-1	.	TGTGCCAGTAGTATTGGGCTCAACCCTCGAGGTGAGCAGTTCTTC	CASSIGLNPRGEQFF
TRBV20-1	.	TRBJ2-1	few	TGCAGTGCTGTCCCGGGGACCAATGAGCAGTTCTTC	CSAVPGTNEQFF
TRBV10-1	.	TRBJ2-2	.	TGCGCCAGCAGTGACAACCCGAACACCGGGGAGCTGTTTTTT	CASSDNPNTGELFF
TRBV29-1	TRBD2	TRBJ2-5	many	TGCAGCGCCCCTCTAGCGGGGCAAGAGACCCAGTACTTC	CSAPLAGQETQYF
TRBV6-1	.	TRBJ1-6	.	TGTGCCAGCGGCTGGGGCCCACATTCACCCCTCCACTTT	CASGWGPHSPLHF
TRBV10-2	TRBD1	TRBJ1-5	.	TGCGCCAGCAGACCCAGGGGGAATAGCAATCAGCCCCAGCATTTT	CASRPRGNSNQPQHF
TRBV12-3/TRBV12-4	TRBD2	TRBJ2-5	many	TGTGCCAGCAGCTCCAGGACTAGCGGGAGTTCAGAGACCCAGTACTTC	CASSSRTSGSSETQYF
TRBV18	.	TRBJ2-2	.	TGTGCCAGCTCCCGCAGGGACACCGGGGAGCTGTTTTTT	CASSRRDTGELFF
TRBV6-1	.	TRBJ2-1	many	TGTGCCAGCAGTGAAGTGGCGCGGATCAGCTCCTACAATGAGCAGTTCTTC	CASSEVARISSYNEQFF
TRBV27	TRBD1	TRBJ2-7	many	TGTGCCAGCAGTTTATCCCGGACAGGGTCTCTGAGCGAGCAGTACTTC	CASSLSRTGSLSEQYF
TRBV27	.	TRBJ1-6	.	TGTGCCAGCAGTTTATACAGGGCAAATTCACCCTTCCACTTT	CASSLYRANSPFHF
TRBV6-1	TRBD2	TRBJ2-1	many	TGTGCCAGCAGCCCTAGAGCGGGAGGGAGGTACAATGAGCAGTTCTTC	CASSPRAGGRYNEQFF
TRBV5-4	TRBD1	TRBJ2-3	.	TGTGCCAGCAGCTCCGGACAGGGTAGGCCAGATACGCAGTATTTT	CASSSGQGRPDTQYF
TRBV30	.	TRBJ1-2	many	TGTGCCTGGAGTCCAGGGAATCGTGGCTACACCTTC	CAWSPGNRGYTF
TRBV13	.	TRBJ2-1	many	TGTGCCAGCAGCCCACCTGATTACAATGAGCAGTTCTTC	CASSPPDYNEQFF
TRBV5-5	.	TRBJ2-2	few	TGTGCCAGCAGCTTACAGCCCACGGGCACCGGGGAGCTGTTTTTT	CASSLQPTGTGELFF
TRBV5-4	TRBD1	TRBJ1-1	many	TGTGCCAGCAGCAACCGCAGGGGGCCCATGAACACTGAAGCTTTCTTT	CASSNRRGPMNTEAFF